These 29 T cell receptor beta chains were all obtained from the same sample, sequenced in a study of neurological immune-mediated disorders. Noted time point: technical triplicate 1. One entry per CDR3 protein results from TCRdb running MiXCR on the 5' RACE reads. The table records some 22,000 distinct CDR3 sequences, approximately 13% of them present only once. Material for sequencing was CD4+ T cells from blood. Receptors originate from a female donor with HTLV-1-associated myelopathy (HAM/TSP).

This clonotype was observed at least ten times. The chain carries TRBV20-1 and TRBJ1-1, with a weak D call TRBD1 (6 bases). The CDR3 runs to 15 residues. Trimming pared 0 bases from V and 8 bases from J, leaving 19 bases between. Germline-derived CDR1 and CDR2 are DFQATT and SNEGSKA (reference sequence). CDR3 sequence reads: CSARDPGTGWKEAFF. The CDR3 coding sequence is TGCAGTGCTAGAGATCCGGGCACAGGGTGGAAGGAAGCTTTCTTT.

This clonotype was observed at least ten times. The chain recombines TRBV6-6 with TRBJ1-2; 9 bases line up with TRBD1. The trim removed 6 bases at V and 8 bases at J, leaving 22 bases unmatched. This CDR3 region has 18 residues. Germline lookup yields CDR1 MNHNY and CDR2 SVGAGI (reference sequence). CDR3 sequence: CASRSIPGQGVGYRGYTF. DNA for the CDR3: TGTGCCAGCAGATCTATCCCGGGACAGGGAGTGGGCTATCGAGGCTACACCTTC.

This clonotype qualifies as medium-sized (0.01 to 0.1%). The V gene is TRBV7-3, the J gene TRBJ2-1; D uncertain. Trimming shortened V by 2 bases and J by 9 bases, and 20 bases separated the two germline ends. Germline lookup yields CDR1 SGHTA and CDR2 FQGTGA. The length of the CDR3 is 16 residues. The CDR3 here is CASSLYPGLGIGEQFF. The DNA of the CDR3 is TGTGCCAGCAGCTTATACCCCGGATTGGGGATCGGTGAGCAGTTCTTC.

Many counts were recorded for this clonotype. The chain recombines TRBV20-1 with TRBJ2-3; the D is unclear. Trimming pared 2 bases from V and 3 bases from J, leaving 3 bases between. Germline V gene lookup returns CDR1 DFQATT and CDR2 SNEGSKA (reference sequence). The CDR3 is 11 amino acids. DNA of the CDR3: TGCAGTGCTAGACTAACAGATACGCAGTATTTT. Translation: CSARLTDTQYF.

This clonotype has ten or more counts. Here the CDR3 reads CSARKSQGSSYEQYF. CDR3 nucleotide sequence: TGCAGTGCTAGGAAGAGTCAGGGCTCATCCTACGAGCAGTACTTC. V is TRBV20-1 and J is TRBJ2-7, with D possibly matching TRBD1 (5 bases). Trimming removed 3 bases from V and 1 base from J, with 16 bases in between. CDR3 length: 15 amino acids. From germline, CDR1 is DFQATT and CDR2 SNEGSKA (reference sequence).

This clonotype was observed at least ten times. The gene calls are TRBV12-3 or TRBV12-4 and TRBJ2-7; D remains ambiguous. The CDR3 loop spans 12 amino acids. Trimming shortened V by 6 bases and J by 5 bases, and 11 bases separated the two germline ends. CDR3 sequence reads: CASRAWGDEQYF. The CDR3 coding sequence is TGTGCCAGCAGGGCGTGGGGTGACGAGCAGTACTTC.

This clonotype was counted many times. The chain links TRBV7-9 to TRBJ2-2; D is undetermined. From germline, CDR1 is SEHNR and CDR2 FQNEAQ (reference sequence). The CDR3 is made up of 14 amino acids. Trimming stripped 4 bases from V and 0 bases from J, with 6 bases between. This CDR3 reads CASSYRPNTGELFF. The CDR3 DNA is TGTGCCAGCAGCTATCGGCCGAACACCGGGGAGCTGTTTTTT.

This clonotype was counted ten times or more. J is TRBJ2-1 and V is TRBV20-1, with unresolved D. The CDR3 is made up of 12 amino acids. The germline V gene encodes CDR1 DFQATT and CDR2 SNEGSKA (reference sequence). Trimming took 0 bases from V and 5 from J, leaving 5 bases between them. The CDR3 loop reads CSAREGNNEQFF. The CDR3 nucleotides read TGCAGTGCTAGAGAGGGAAACAATGAGCAGTTCTTC.

The V and J genes are TRBV20-1 and TRBJ2-1; perhaps TRBD1 as D (5 bases). The V and J ends lost 8 bases and 2 bases respectively, with 13 bases between them. Per the germline V gene, CDR1 is DFQATT and CDR2 is SNEGSKA (reference sequence). This CDR3 has 13 residues. CDR3 protein: CSLAGPPYNEQFF. In DNA, the CDR3 is TGCAGTTTAGCAGGGCCCCCCTACAATGAGCAGTTCTTC.

This clonotype was seen repeatedly, ten times or more. The CDR3 coding sequence is TGTGCCAGCAGCTTAGGACGGGACAGGAGTACGCAGTATTTT. Translated, it gives CASSLGRDRSTQYF. V and J are TRBV7-2 and TRBJ2-3; 8 positions agree with TRBD1. The CDR3 loop spans 14 amino acids. Looked up from germline, CDR1 is SGHTA and CDR2 is FQGNSA. V trimming: 1 base; J trimming: 8 bases; junction bases outside the gene matches: 5.

This clonotype was seen ten or more times. J is TRBJ2-1 and V is TRBV20-1; D possibly corresponds to TRBD2 (5 bases). V was clipped by 5 bases and J by 2 bases, with 16 bases between them. CDR3 length: 15 amino acids. CDR1 is DFQATT and CDR2 is SNEGSKA in the germline V gene (reference sequence). DNA of the CDR3: TGCAGTGCTCTTGTGATTAGCGCCCCCTACAATGAGCAGTTCTTC. It translates to CSALVISAPYNEQFF.

This clonotype was detected many times. V usage is TRBV3-1 and J usage is TRBJ2-2; D gene unclear. The CDR3 consists of 16 residues. Germline V CDR1 and CDR2: LGHDT, YNNKEL (reference sequence). The ends were cut back, 4 bases at V and 5 bases at J, with 17 bases in the middle. This chain's CDR3 is CASSPQVFATTGELFF. CDR3 DNA: TGTGCCAGCAGCCCCCAAGTTTTCGCCACTACCGGGGAGCTGTTTTTT. The entire variable domain, with the rest obtained from reference TRBV3-1 and TRBJ2-2, is as follows: DTAVSQTPKYLVTQMGNDKSIKCEQNLGHDTMYWYKQDSKKFLKIMFSYNNKELIINETVPNRFSPKSPDKAHLNLHINSLELGDSAVYFCASSPQVFATTGELFFGEGSRLTVL.

The table lists this clonotype with many counts. The chain links TRBV7-2 to TRBJ2-1; D possibly corresponds to TRBD2 (7 bases). The germline gives CDR1 SGHTA, CDR2 FQGNSA. This CDR3 comprises 15 residues. V gave up 6 bases and J gave up 5 bases, with 17 bases separating them. CDR3 sequence: CASRGRGGPNNEQFF. In DNA form, the CDR3 reads TGTGCCAGCAGGGGGAGGGGGGGCCCGAACAATGAGCAGTTCTTC.

This chain uses TRBV28 with TRBJ2-1, with a possible D match to TRBD1 (5 bases). The CDR3 spans 16 residues. Deletions cut 4 bases from V and 0 bases from J, with 13 bases between. Germline V gives CDR1 MDHEN, CDR2 SYDVKM. The CDR3 loop is CASSSNRQGSYNEQFF. The CDR3 coding sequence is TGTGCCAGCAGTTCCAACAGGCAGGGCTCCTACAATGAGCAGTTCTTC.

This clonotype was found many times. CDR3 in amino acids: CASSLMGSGNTDTQYF. The DNA of the CDR3 is TGTGCCAGCAGCCTAATGGGTAGCGGGAACACAGATACGCAGTATTTT. The chain carries TRBV7-2 and TRBJ2-3; 8 nucleotides match TRBD2. The trim removed 5 bases at V and 2 bases at J, leaving 9 bases unmatched. The CDR3 runs 16 residues. Germline V gene sequence: CDR1 SGHTA, CDR2 FQGNSA.

This clonotype was detected ten times or more. The chain joins TRBV20-1 to TRBJ1-1; D call uncertain. The CDR3 is 14 amino acids. Germline values: CDR1 DFQATT, CDR2 SNEGSKA (reference sequence). Trimming shortened V by 1 base and J by 3 bases, and 12 bases separated the two germline ends. CDR3 sequence: CSARVVARDTEAFF. CDR3 DNA sequence: TGCAGTGCTAGAGTCGTAGCGAGGGACACTGAAGCTTTCTTT.

This clonotype was counted ten times or more. The chain is built from TRBV24-1 and TRBJ2-3, with D possibly being TRBD1 (7 bases). The length of the CDR3 is 14 residues. Germline V gives CDR1 KGHDR, CDR2 SFDVKD. The V gene lost 7 bases and the J gene lost 2 bases, with 12 bases spanning the gap. The CDR3 sequence: CATSPGGNTDTQYF. CDR3 coding DNA: TGTGCCACCAGCCCAGGGGGGAACACAGATACGCAGTATTTT.

This clonotype was seen many times. The chain joins TRBV12-3 or TRBV12-4 to TRBJ2-7; 7 nucleotides align to TRBD2. There are 15 residues in the CDR3. After removal of 7 bases from V and 2 bases from J, the junction contained 11 bases not matched to a gene. CDR3 coding DNA: TGTGCCAGCACCCCCGACGGGGGGTTAACCTACGAGCAGTACTTC. Translated, it gives CASTPDGGLTYEQYF.

This clonotype was seen at least ten times. The V gene is TRBV20-1, the J gene TRBJ2-1; D is unresolved. Germline-derived CDR1 and CDR2 are DFQATT and SNEGSKA (reference sequence). The germline V and J ends were trimmed by 4 bases and 1 base, with 8 bases remaining between them. The CDR3 spans 13 residues. CDR3 bases: TGCAGTGCTAAGGCAGGATCCTACAATGAGCAGTTCTTC. This gives the protein CSAKAGSYNEQFF.

This clonotype has a count of ten or more. CDR3 nucleotide sequence: TGCAGTGCCTTCACTAGCGGCGGAGGGCATGAAGGGACCCTCTCCTACGAGCAGTACTTC. Amino acids: CSAFTSGGGHEGTLSYEQYF. The gene calls are TRBV20-1 and TRBJ2-7; 8 bases match TRBD2. This CDR3 region has 20 residues. Germline-derived CDR1 and CDR2 are DFQATT and SNEGSKA (reference sequence). V lost 6 bases, J lost 0 bases, and 25 bases stayed unmatched.

This clonotype was observed at least ten times. V gene TRBV10-3 combines with J gene TRBJ1-2, with a weak D call TRBD1 (5 bases). CDR3 length: 15 residues. Trimming left V 0 bases short and J 2 bases short, with 10 bases between. In germline, CDR1 is ENHRY, CDR2 SYGVKD. CDR3 DNA sequence: TGTGCCATCAGTGAGTCGGCGACAGAAAACTATGGCTACACCTTC. Translation: CAISESATENYGYTF.

This clonotype came up many times. The V gene is TRBV7-6, the J gene TRBJ2-2, with 7 bases matching TRBD1. J was trimmed by 0 bases and V by 5 bases; bases with no gene match: 3. The CDR3 sequence is 15 residues long. Germline V gene data show CDR1 as SGHVS and CDR2 as FNYEAQ. CDR3 nucleotides: TGTGCCAGCAGCCCGACAGGGACGAACACCGGGGAGCTGTTTTTT. Translation gives CASSPTGTNTGELFF.

This clonotype was counted many times. The CDR3 DNA is TGTGCCAGCAGCAGTGGTAGCGGGATCGGCCAAGAGACCCAGTACTTC. This sequence encodes CASSSGSGIGQETQYF. The chain links TRBV7-2 to TRBJ2-5; TRBD2 matches 8 bases. V was clipped by 5 bases and J by 1 base; unmatched bases: 9. Looked up from germline, CDR1 is SGHTA and CDR2 is FQGNSA. This CDR3 comprises 16 residues.

The table lists this clonotype with many counts. The chain combines TRBV24-1 with TRBJ2-2; 8 nucleotides align to TRBD1. J gave up 3 bases and V 0 bases, and 8 bases lay outside the gene matches. CDR1 is KGHDR and CDR2 is SFDVKD in the germline V gene. This CDR3 has 18 amino acids. CDR3 protein: CATSDLDSGTGYTGELFF. CDR3 coding DNA: TGTGCCACCAGTGATTTGGATTCTGGGACAGGCTACACCGGGGAGCTGTTTTTT.

This clonotype has a handful of counts. V is TRBV9 and J is TRBJ1-2; 9 bases line up with TRBD1. CDR3 length equals 16 residues. V lost 4 bases to trimming and J lost 7 bases; unmatched junction nucleotides: 14. Germline CDR1 SGDLS, CDR2 YYNGEE. CDR3 nucleotide sequence: TGTGCCAGCAGCCCCAGGACAGGGGTCCGGCTCTTTGGCTACACCTTC. Its protein product is CASSPRTGVRLFGYTF.

This clonotype was seen at least ten times. This sequence joins TRBV12-3 or TRBV12-4 and TRBJ2-1; 14 nucleotides align to TRBD2. The J segment lost 8 bases and the V segment lost 4 bases, leaving 10 bases of the junction unmatched. This CDR3 has 17 amino acids. The CDR3 here is CASSSRSTSGGVDEQFF. Written as DNA, the CDR3 is TGTGCCAGCAGTTCCCGGTCGACTAGCGGGGGGGTTGATGAGCAGTTCTTC.

This clonotype was counted many times. In DNA, the CDR3 is TGCGCCAGCAGAAGGGACCCGAACACTGAAGCTTTCTTT. This codes for CASRRDPNTEAFF. The genes are TRBV10-2 and TRBJ1-1, with D possibly matching TRBD1 (5 bases). CDR3 length: 13 amino acids. V gave up 6 bases and J gave up 1 base, with 9 bases separating them. Germline-derived CDR1 and CDR2 are WSHSY and SAAADI.

This rearrangement joins TRBV18 to TRBJ1-2; maybe TRBD1 (6 bases). CDR1 is KGHSH, CDR2 LQKENI, per germline. V was shortened by 3 bases and J by 5 bases, with 16 bases between the two germline ends. The CDR3 totals 15 residues. CDR3 DNA sequence: TGTGCCAGCTCACCTGACAGGCCAATCTATTATGGCTACACCTTC. This sequence encodes CASSPDRPIYYGYTF. Full variable domain (remainder filled in from reference TRBV18 and TRBJ1-2): NAGVMQNPRHLVRRRGQEARLRCSPMKGHSHVYWYRQLPEEGLKFMVYLQKENIIDESGMPKERFSAEFPKEGPSILRIQQVVRGDSAAYFCASSPDRPIYYGYTFGSGTRLTVV.

This clonotype was seen at least ten times. This rearrangement joins TRBV7-3 to TRBJ2-2; no reliable D call. The CDR3 spans 15 residues. Germline V gene lookup returns CDR1 SGHTA and CDR2 FQGTGA. Between the trimmed V and J ends, which lost 1 base and 6 bases, there was a span of 12 bases. The CDR3 spells CASSLSFSSPGELFF. The CDR3 nucleotides are TGTGCCAGCAGCTTAAGTTTCTCTAGTCCCGGGGAGCTGTTTTTT. Drawing the rest from reference TRBV7-3 and TRBJ2-2, the complete variable domain is GAGVSQTPSNKVTEKGKYVELRCDPISGHTALYWYRQSLGQGPEFLIYFQGTGAADDSGLPNDRFFAVRPEGSVSTLKIQRTERGDSAVYLCASSLSFSSPGELFFGEGSRLTVL.